This TCR beta chain was recorded in a study of cytomegalovirus exposure and HLA in healthy donors. Regarding the study as a whole: Presence/absence analysis assumed near-uniform sequencing depth across donors. Later analysis identified 15,000 to 20,000 TCR beta sequences associated with HLA alleles, using a false discovery rate threshold of 0.05.

A word on this clone: The antigen is not known.

PCR amplification relied on 60 Vbeta primers (plus 13 Jbeta primers). Only in-frame clones appear in the TCRdb table, and some are missing; sequencing was by immunoSEQ multiplex PCR. This sample yields 140,000 or so clones, of which over 60% are seen a single time; over 1.5% belongs to the top ten. The sample was PBMCs. This TCR was recovered from a man aged 35-49 years in good health and CMV-seronegative.

CDR3 sequence (DNA): TGTGCCAGCAGTTACAGGTTCGGGGAGACCCAGTACTTC. Encoded protein: CASSYRFGETQYF. This chain links TRBV6-5 with TRBJ2-5, with D hard to call. V was cut by 2 bases and J by 5 bases, with 9 bases left in between. The CDR3 consists of 13 residues. Looked up from germline, CDR1 is MNHEY and CDR2 is SVGAGI.